A single sample is the source of the 23 T cell receptor beta chains below, sequenced in a study of T-cell reconstitution after alpha-beta-depleted transplantation in children. Unique molecular identifiers were incorporated when the TCRbeta library was constructed. Via MiXCR, TCRdb re-called the PCR reads, giving one row per CDR3 protein. The data show roughly 200,000 distinct CDR3 sequences, about 8.7% seen once. The specimen comprised PBMCs, mostly from graft donor cells, sampled 360 days after TCRalphabeta/CD19-depleted stem cell transplant. The receptors originated from a male patient under 10 years old who had a stem cell transplant for acute myeloid leukemia, so the T cells may come from the graft donor.

This clonotype came up a few times. The chain employs TRBV18 and TRBJ2-4, with 8 bases fitting TRBD1. The CDR3 has 15 residues. The germline CDR1 and CDR2 sequences are KGHSH and LQKENI. V was clipped by 5 bases and J by 9 bases; unmatched bases: 12. The CDR3 spells CASSFWTGLFAIQYF. The CDR3 nucleotides read TGTGCCAGCTCATTTTGGACAGGGTTGTTCGCCATTCAGTACTTC.

At least ten counts were recorded for this clonotype. This chain joins TRBV5-1 and TRBJ2-1; TRBD1 matches at 7 bases. J gave up 2 bases and V 4 bases, and 6 bases lay outside the gene matches. The CDR3 has 15 amino acids. Germline CDR1 is SGHRS and CDR2 is YFSETQ. CDR3 DNA sequence: TGCGCCAGCAGCCCGGACGACAGGGCCTACAATGAGCAGTTCTTC. Its protein is CASSPDDRAYNEQFF.

This clonotype has only a few counts. The gene calls are TRBV4-3 and TRBJ2-7; TRBD1 aligns across 7 bases. J gave up 5 bases and V 4 bases, and 14 bases lay outside the gene matches. The CDR3 has 16 amino acids. From germline, CDR1 is LGHNA and CDR2 YSLEER. The CDR3 protein is CASSLHRGRISDEQYF. CDR3 coding DNA: TGCGCCAGCAGCCTTCACAGGGGCCGCATTTCGGACGAGCAGTACTTC.

This clonotype was detected a few times. This rearrangement joins TRBV7-2 to TRBJ1-5, with 8 bases matching TRBD1. Trimming at V came to 1 base and at J to 3 bases, leaving 5 bases not matched to a gene. The CDR3 has 16 amino acids. Germline V CDR1 and CDR2: SGHTA, FQGNSA. Written as DNA, the CDR3 is TGTGCCAGCAGCTTAGGAGGACAGGGATTCAATCAGCCCCAGCATTTT. This encodes CASSLGGQGFNQPQHF. The whole variable domain, remainder taken from reference TRBV7-2 and TRBJ1-5, is GAGVSQSPSNKVTEKGKDVELRCDPISGHTALYWYRQSLGQGLEFLIYFQGNSAPDKSGLPSDRFSAERTGGSVSTLTIQRTQQEDSAVYLCASSLGGQGFNQPQHFGDGTRLSIL.

This clonotype was observed a handful of times. V gene TRBV14 combines with J gene TRBJ2-2; 11 bases fit TRBD1. Unmatched junction bases numbered 6, after V lost 0 bases and J lost 0 bases. The length of the CDR3 is 19 residues. CDR1 is SGHDN, CDR2 FVKESK, per germline. Written as DNA, the CDR3 is TGTGCCAGCAGCCAAGAGACGGACAGGGGGCCTCCGAACACCGGGGAGCTGTTTTTT. Translating it yields CASSQETDRGPPNTGELFF. Full variable domain (missing parts from reference TRBV14 and TRBJ2-2): EAGVTQFPSHSVIEKGQTVTLRCDPISGHDNLYWYRRVMGKEIKFLLHFVKESKQDESGMPNNRFLAERTGGTYSTLKVQPAELEDSGVYFCASSQETDRGPPNTGELFFGEGSRLTVL.

This clonotype was counted a few times. J is TRBJ1-3 and V is TRBV6-5, with 9 bases matching TRBD1. Germline loops: CDR1 MNHEY, CDR2 SVGAGI. V dropped 0 bases and J dropped 4; count of bases not matched to a gene: 10. This CDR3 has 18 amino acids. Here the CDR3 DNA reads TGTGCCAGCAGTTACTCTGGGACAGGGATTCGGCCAGGAAACACCATATATTTT. Translated: CASSYSGTGIRPGNTIYF.

This clonotype was counted a few times. The chain joins TRBV3-1 to TRBJ2-3; TRBD2 matches at 11 bases. CDR1 and CDR2 from the germline V gene are LGHDT and YNNKEL (reference sequence). CDR3 length equals 17 residues. The V segment lost 0 bases and the J segment 2 bases; nucleotides outside the gene matches: 4. This chain's CDR3 is CASSQEKLAGVTDTQYF. As DNA, the CDR3 is TGTGCCAGCAGCCAAGAAAAACTAGCGGGAGTCACAGATACGCAGTATTTT.

Concerning this clonotype: At one boundary the junction diverges from the germline segment, which might be a read error. This chain joins TRBV12-3 or TRBV12-4 and TRBJ2-7; D possibly uses TRBD1 or TRBD2 (5 bases each). The CDR3 runs 14 residues. The CDR3 is CASSTPGRPYEEYF. The CDR3 DNA reads as TGTGCCAGCAGTACCCCGGGACGGCCCTACGAGGAGTACTTC.

DNA of the CDR3: TGTGCCAGCAGTGTCCCGTGGGGAGAGACCCAGTACTTC. Its protein product is CASSVPWGETQYF. This chain uses TRBV2 with TRBJ2-5; no clear D gene. With 4 bases removed from V and 4 bases from J, the gap between germline ends came to 10 bases. Looked up from germline, CDR1 is SNHLY and CDR2 is FYNNEI. The CDR3 is 13 amino acids.

The chain has TRBV3-1 and TRBJ2-3, with D tentatively TRBD2 (6 bases). CDR3 length: 17 amino acids. V was trimmed by 4 bases and J by 5 bases, leaving 22 bases between them. Per germline, CDR1 LGHDT and CDR2 YNNKEL (reference sequence). This CDR3 is CASSPSLLASGGDTQYF. For the CDR3, the DNA is TGTGCCAGCAGCCCCTCCCTACTAGCCTCTGGGGGAGATACGCAGTATTTT.

The V and J genes are TRBV12-3 or TRBV12-4 and TRBJ1-1; a weak D match, TRBD1 (6 bases). V was cut by 5 bases and J by 1 base, with 17 bases left in between. The CDR3 loop spans 16 amino acids. Here the CDR3 DNA reads TGTGCCAGCAGTCCGATGGACAGACCGGGGAACACTGAAGCTTTCTTT. This encodes CASSPMDRPGNTEAFF.

This rearrangement joins TRBV6-5 to TRBJ2-1, with a weak D call TRBD1 (5 bases). This CDR3 contains 14 residues. V dropped 0 bases and J dropped 6 bases, with 9 bases sitting between them. Germline V CDR1 and CDR2: MNHEY, SVGAGI. CDR3 loop: CASSYSGQGNEQFF. The CDR3 nucleotides are TGTGCCAGCAGTTACTCGGGGCAGGGCAATGAGCAGTTCTTC.

This clonotype was seen at least ten times. The chain carries TRBV12-3 or TRBV12-4 and TRBJ2-5; possibly TRBD1 for D (6 bases). The V and J ends lost 8 bases and 1 base respectively, with 14 bases between them. The CDR3 spans 14 residues. The CDR3 is CASLVQGIQETQYF. The DNA of the CDR3 is TGTGCCAGCCTCGTGCAGGGGATCCAAGAGACCCAGTACTTC.

There are a few counts of this clonotype. V usage is TRBV12-3 or TRBV12-4 and J usage is TRBJ1-1; tentative D call: TRBD1 (5 bases). The V gene lost 4 bases and the J gene lost 5 bases, with 23 bases spanning the gap. CDR3 size: 17 residues. The CDR3 region is CASSSPLRQPLGTEAFF. In nucleotides, the CDR3 is TGTGCCAGCAGTTCCCCCCTAAGACAGCCGCTAGGGACTGAAGCTTTCTTT.

This clonotype was seen a few times. The rearrangement joins TRBV5-5 to TRBJ2-1, with 8 positions matching TRBD1. CDR3 length: 14 residues. Germline-derived CDR1 and CDR2 are SGHKS and YYEKEE (reference sequence). V was pared by 4 bases and J by 8 bases, with 8 bases of the junction left unmatched. The CDR3 coding sequence is TGTGCCAGCAGCCCATGGGCAGGGGGCGATGAGCAGTTCTTC. Translating gives CASSPWAGGDEQFF.

This clonotype was detected only a few times. The chain recombines TRBV7-8 with TRBJ2-3; TRBD1 matches 9 bases. With V trimmed by 4 bases and J by 2 bases, 7 bases remained unmatched. Germline CDR1 and CDR2: SGHVS and FQNEAQ. The CDR3 sequence is 16 residues long. DNA for the CDR3: TGTGCCAGCAGCTCAGAGGACAGGGGATACACAGATACGCAGTATTTT. Its protein is CASSSEDRGYTDTQYF.

The V call is TRBV20-1, the J call TRBJ2-1; TRBD2 aligns across 13 bases. Germline assignment: CDR1 DFQATT and CDR2 SNEGSKA (reference sequence). Trimming at V came to 3 bases and at J to 10 bases, leaving 9 bases not matched to a gene. The CDR3 covers 15 residues. CDR3 amino acids: CSARQRLAGGVEQFF. The CDR3 DNA follows: TGCAGTGCTAGGCAGAGACTAGCGGGAGGTGTGGAGCAGTTCTTC.

This clonotype appeared many times. The V and J genes are TRBV12-3 or TRBV12-4 and TRBJ2-1; the D gene is possibly TRBD2 (6 bases). This CDR3 comprises 16 residues. Trimming took 2 bases from V and 8 from J, leaving 19 bases between them. CDR3 in amino acids: CASSLRGTLMVYEQFF. The CDR3, as DNA: TGTGCCAGCAGTTTACGCGGGACCCTGATGGTGTATGAGCAGTTCTTC.

This clonotype was observed many times. The J gene is TRBJ1-4, the V gene TRBV12-3 or TRBV12-4, with no clear D. Trimming stripped 9 bases from V and 4 bases from J, with 15 bases between. The CDR3 is made up of 14 amino acids. For the CDR3, the DNA is TGTGCCAGTTTTCAACAACAGAATAATGAAAAACTGTTTTTT. The encoded protein is CASFQQQNNEKLFF.

J is TRBJ1-2 and V is TRBV12-3 or TRBV12-4; no definite D call. The CDR3 has 18 residues. Between the trimmed V and J ends, which lost 2 bases and 0 bases, there was a span of 19 bases. The CDR3 is CASSLCFCQRSANYGYTF. The CDR3 region has the DNA TGTGCCAGCAGTTTATGTTTTTGCCAACGAAGTGCTAACTATGGCTACACCTTC.

This clonotype occurred many times. The chain uses TRBV19 and TRBJ2-7, with TRBD1 identical over 7 bases. Germline V lookup: CDR1 LNHDA, CDR2 SQIVND (reference sequence). The CDR3 runs to 13 residues. J was trimmed by 4 bases and V by 5 bases; bases with no gene match: 5. CDR3 DNA sequence: TGTGCCAGTAGTCACAGGGGTTCGTACGAGCAGTACTTC. This gives the protein CASSHRGSYEQYF.

This clonotype was counted many times. The rearrangement joins TRBV12-3 or TRBV12-4 to TRBJ2-1; D possibly uses TRBD1 or TRBD2 (5 bases each). This CDR3 has 15 residues. V lost 6 bases and J 3 bases, leaving 15 bases between the germline ends. The CDR3 loop reads CASSPPGRFYNEQFF. In DNA form, the CDR3 reads TGTGCCAGCAGCCCCCCGGGGCGATTCTACAATGAGCAGTTCTTC.

This clonotype appeared many times. The rearrangement joins TRBV11-1 to TRBJ2-7; 15 bases are shared with TRBD2. Germline V lookup: CDR1 SGHAT, CDR2 FQDESV (reference sequence). There are 20 residues in the CDR3. The ends lost 0 bases at V and 0 bases at J; junction bases unmatched: 9. The CDR3 is CASSLASPGLAGGSSYEQYV. In DNA, the CDR3 is TGTGCCAGCAGCTTAGCTTCACCGGGACTAGCGGGGGGAAGCTCCTACGAGCAGTACGTC.